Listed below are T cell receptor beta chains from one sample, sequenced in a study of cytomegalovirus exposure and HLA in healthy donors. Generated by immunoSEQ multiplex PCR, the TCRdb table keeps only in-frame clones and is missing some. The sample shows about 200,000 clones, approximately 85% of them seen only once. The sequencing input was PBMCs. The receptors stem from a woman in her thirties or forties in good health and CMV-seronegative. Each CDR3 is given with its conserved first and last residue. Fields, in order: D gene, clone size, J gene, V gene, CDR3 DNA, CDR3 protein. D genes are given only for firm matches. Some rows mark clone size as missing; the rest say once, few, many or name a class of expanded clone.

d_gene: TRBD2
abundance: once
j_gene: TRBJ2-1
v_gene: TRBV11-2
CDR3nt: TGTGCCAGCAGCTTAAGGACTAGCGGGGGTCCGTACAATGAGCAGTTCTTC
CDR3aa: CASSLRTSGGPYNEQFF

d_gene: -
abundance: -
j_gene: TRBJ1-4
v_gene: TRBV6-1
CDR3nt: TGTGCCAGCACCGGGGTAATGACGGCCATCGGGAAACTGTTTTTT
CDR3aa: CASTGVMTAIGKLFF

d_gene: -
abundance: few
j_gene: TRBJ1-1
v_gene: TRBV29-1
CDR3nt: TGCAGCGGGTCTTGGGCGAGGAACACTGAAGCTTTCTTT
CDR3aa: CSGSWARNTEAFF

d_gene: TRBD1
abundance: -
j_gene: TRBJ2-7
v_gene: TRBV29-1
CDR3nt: TGCAGCGTTGAAATGGGACAGAGATACGAGCAGTACTTC
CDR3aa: CSVEMGQRYEQYF

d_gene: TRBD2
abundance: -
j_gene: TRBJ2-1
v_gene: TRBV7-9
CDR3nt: TGTGCCAGCAGCTTAGGAGCGTCTAGCGGCGATGGGCAGTTCTTC
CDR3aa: CASSLGASSGDGQFF

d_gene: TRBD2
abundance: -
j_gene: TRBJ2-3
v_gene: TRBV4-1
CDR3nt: TGCGCCAGCAGCCCGGGACTAGCGAGTAGAATGAAGTGGGATACGCAGTATTTT
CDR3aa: CASSPGLASRMKWDTQYF

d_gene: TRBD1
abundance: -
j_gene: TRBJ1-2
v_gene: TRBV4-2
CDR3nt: TGTGCCAGCAGTAAAAGGGGGGGACAGGGAAACTATGGCTACACCTTC
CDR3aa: CASSKRGGQGNYGYTF

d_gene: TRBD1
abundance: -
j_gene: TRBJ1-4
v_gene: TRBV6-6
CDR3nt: TGTGCCAGCAGTTACTCCCAAGGACAGGGTAGTGAAAAACTGTTTTTT
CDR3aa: CASSYSQGQGSEKLFF

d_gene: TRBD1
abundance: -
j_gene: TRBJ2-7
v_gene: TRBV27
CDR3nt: TGTGCCAGCAGTACAAATCGGGACAGAGGGAAAACCTCCTACGAGCAGTACTTC
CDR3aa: CASSTNRDRGKTSYEQYF

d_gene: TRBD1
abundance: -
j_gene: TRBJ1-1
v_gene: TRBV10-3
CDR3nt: TGTGCCATCCTGAGACAGGGCGGAACTGAAGCTTTCTTT
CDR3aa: CAILRQGGTEAFF

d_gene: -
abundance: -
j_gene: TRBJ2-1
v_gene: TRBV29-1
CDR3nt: TGCAGCGTTGAGACGCGGAATGAGCAGTTCTTC
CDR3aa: CSVETRNEQFF

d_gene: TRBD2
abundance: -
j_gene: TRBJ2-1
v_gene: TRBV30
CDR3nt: TGTGCCTGGAGTGTAAGCGGGAGTTCTTACAATGAGCAGTTCTTC
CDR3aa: CAWSVSGSSYNEQFF

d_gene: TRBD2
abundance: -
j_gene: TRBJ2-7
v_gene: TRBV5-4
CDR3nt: TGTGCCAGCAGCTCGACGGGACTAGGTGACTACGAGCAGTACTTC
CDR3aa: CASSSTGLGDYEQYF

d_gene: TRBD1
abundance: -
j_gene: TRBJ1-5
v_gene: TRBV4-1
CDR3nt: TGCGCCAGCAGTCAAGGGGGCCAAGTCGAGCCCCAGCATTTT
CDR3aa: CASSQGGQVEPQHF

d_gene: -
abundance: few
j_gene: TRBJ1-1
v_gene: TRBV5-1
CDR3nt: TGCGCCAGCATCTCGGGGAACACTGAAGCTTTCTTT
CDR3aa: CASISGNTEAFF

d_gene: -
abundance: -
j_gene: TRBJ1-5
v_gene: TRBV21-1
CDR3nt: TGTGCCAGCAGCAAAGGGGGATTGCGGGACAGGGGGCTTAGAAGCAATCAGCCCCAGCATTTT
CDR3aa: CASSKGGLRDRGLRSNQPQHF

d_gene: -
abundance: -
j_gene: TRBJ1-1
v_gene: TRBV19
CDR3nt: TGTGCCAGTCTGGAAGGGACAAGGGCGAACACTGAAGCTTTCTTT
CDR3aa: CASLEGTRANTEAFF

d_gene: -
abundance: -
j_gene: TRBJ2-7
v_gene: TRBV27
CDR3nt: TGTGCCAGCAGTTTATCCCTAGCGTTTTCAGGTTACGAGCAGTACTTC
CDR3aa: CASSLSLAFSGYEQYF

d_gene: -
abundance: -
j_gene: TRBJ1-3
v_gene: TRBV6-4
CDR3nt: TGTGCCAGCAGTGGACAGGCAAGAAACACCATATATTTT
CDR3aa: CASSGQARNTIYF

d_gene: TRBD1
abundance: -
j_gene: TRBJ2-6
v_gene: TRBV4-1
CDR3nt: TGCGCCAGCAGCGGGACAGGCTCTGGGGCCAACGTCCTGACTTTC
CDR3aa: CASSGTGSGANVLTF

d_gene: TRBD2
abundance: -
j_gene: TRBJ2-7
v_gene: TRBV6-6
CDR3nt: TGTGCCAGCAGTTCGACTAGCGGGAACCACAACGAGCAGTACTTC
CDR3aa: CASSSTSGNHNEQYF

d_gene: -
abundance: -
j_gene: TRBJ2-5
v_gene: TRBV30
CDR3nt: TGTGCCTGGAGTGAGTCGGGTTTCCAAGAGACCCAGTACTTC
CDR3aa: CAWSESGFQETQYF

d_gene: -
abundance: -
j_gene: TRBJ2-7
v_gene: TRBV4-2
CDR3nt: TGTGCCAGCAGCCCGGTAACTGGTACCTACGAGCAGTACTTC
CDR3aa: CASSPVTGTYEQYF

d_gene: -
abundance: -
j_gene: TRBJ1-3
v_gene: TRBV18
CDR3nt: TGTGCCAGCTCCTCCGAGAACGTACTCTCTGGAAACACCATATATTTT
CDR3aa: CASSSENVLSGNTIYF

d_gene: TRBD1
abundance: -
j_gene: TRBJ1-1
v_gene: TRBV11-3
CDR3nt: TGTGCCAGCAGCCGGGGACAGATCAATGAAGCTTTCTTT
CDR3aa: CASSRGQINEAFF

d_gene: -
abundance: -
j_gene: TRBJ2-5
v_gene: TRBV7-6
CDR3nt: TGTGCCAGCAGCTTAGGCCTTGGAGGCACTTGGGAGACCCAGTACTTC
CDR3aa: CASSLGLGGTWETQYF

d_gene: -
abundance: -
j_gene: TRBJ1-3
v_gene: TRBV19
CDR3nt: TGTGCCAGTAGTATAGATGGAGTCCCTGGAAACACCATATATTTT
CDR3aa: CASSIDGVPGNTIYF

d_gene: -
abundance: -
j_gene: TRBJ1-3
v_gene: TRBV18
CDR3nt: TGTGCCAGCTCACCAGGACTGGACTACTCTGGAAACACCATATATTTT
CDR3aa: CASSPGLDYSGNTIYF

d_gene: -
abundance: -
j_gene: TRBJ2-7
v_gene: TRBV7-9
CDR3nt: TGTGCCAGCACATCCCTCGGTGAAAACTACGAGCAGTACTTC
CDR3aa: CASTSLGENYEQYF

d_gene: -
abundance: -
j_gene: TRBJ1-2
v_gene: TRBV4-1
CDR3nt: TGCGCCAGCAGCCAAAACCGGGGGTCCGCAATTGGCTACACCTTC
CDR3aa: CASSQNRGSAIGYTF

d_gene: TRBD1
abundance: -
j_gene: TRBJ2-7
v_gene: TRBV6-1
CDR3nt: TGTGCCAGCAGTGAAGTTAACAGGGGAGACTCCTACGAGCAGTACTTC
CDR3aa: CASSEVNRGDSYEQYF

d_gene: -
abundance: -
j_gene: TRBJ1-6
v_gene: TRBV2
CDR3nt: TGTGCCAGCACCCCGGAGGGTTATTCACCCCTCCACTTT
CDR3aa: CASTPEGYSPLHF

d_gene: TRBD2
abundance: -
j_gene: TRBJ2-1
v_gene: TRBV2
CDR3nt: TGTGCCAGCAGTGAGGGGCTAGCGGCCTACAATGAGCAGTTCTTC
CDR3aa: CASSEGLAAYNEQFF

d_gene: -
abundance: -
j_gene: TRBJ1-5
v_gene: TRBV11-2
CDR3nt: TGTGCCAGCAGCTTAGATACGTTCGGGGCAGGGGGCAATCAGCCCCAGCATTTT
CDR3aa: CASSLDTFGAGGNQPQHF

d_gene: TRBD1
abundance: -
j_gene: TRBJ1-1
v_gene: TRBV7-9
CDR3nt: TGTGCCAGCAGCCCTGTAATGAGCAGGGGGACTGAAGCTTTCTTT
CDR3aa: CASSPVMSRGTEAFF

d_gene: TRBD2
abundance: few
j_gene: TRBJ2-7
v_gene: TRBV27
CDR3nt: TGTGCCAGCAGTTCGACTAGCGGGAGGTCCTACGAGCAGTACTTC
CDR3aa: CASSSTSGRSYEQYF

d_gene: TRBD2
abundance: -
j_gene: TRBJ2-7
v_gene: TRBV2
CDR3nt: TGTGCCAGCAGTGAAAGGCTAGCGGGAGGGCTTTACGAGCAGTACTTC
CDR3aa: CASSERLAGGLYEQYF

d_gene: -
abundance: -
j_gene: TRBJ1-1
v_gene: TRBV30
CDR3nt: TGTGCCTCGAGAGGGGCGGCAGGCACTGAAGCTTTCTTT
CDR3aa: CASRGAAGTEAFF

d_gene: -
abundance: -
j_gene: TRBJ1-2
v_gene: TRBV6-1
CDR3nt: TGTGCCAGCAGTGAGAGAGGGCTGGGAGGCTACACCTTC
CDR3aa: CASSERGLGGYTF

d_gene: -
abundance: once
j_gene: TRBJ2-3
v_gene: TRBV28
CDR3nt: TGTGCCAGCAGTCCACTGTGGAGCACAGATACGCAGTATTTT
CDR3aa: CASSPLWSTDTQYF

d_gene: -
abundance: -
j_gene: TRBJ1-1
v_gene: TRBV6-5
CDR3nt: TGTGCCAGCAGTTACTCGCAGGTGAACACTGAAGCTTTCTTT
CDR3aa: CASSYSQVNTEAFF